This T cell receptor (beta chain) was recorded in a study of immune heterogeneity within non-small cell lung tumors. Whole-study context: With respect to histology, the tumors encompassed several squamous cell carcinomas, 9 to 11 non-squamous carcinomas and 1 not otherwise specified.

Turning to this clonotype: Its antigen is not known.

The CDR3 spans 14 residues. The ends were cut back, 6 bases at V and 0 bases at J, with 15 bases in the middle. Germline V CDR1 and CDR2: SQVTM, ANQGSEA. Findings and limits, study-wide: Individual patients showed largely nonoverlapping sets of high-frequency T-cell receptor beta clonotypes. Identical dominant CDR3 beta clonotypes recurred across tumor sites within a patient, alongside site-unique high-frequency clones.

The template for each sample was roughly 600 ng of genomic DNA, which had been extracted from bulk tumor tissue. Widely spaced biopsies, several per primary tumor, were obtained at surgery. Those enrolled were patients newly diagnosed with untreated non-small cell lung cancer and undergoing curative surgery. Multiplex PCR amplified TCR beta CDR3 with 32 V and 13 J primers. From the multiplex PCR reads, TCRdb called clonotypes with MiXCR, one entry per CDR3 protein. The sample carries about 2,000 distinct CDR3 sequences, about a quarter recorded once. The sequenced sample was lung tumor tissue. This chain joins TRBV29-1 and TRBJ2-7; D not resolved. The TCR comes from a woman aged 55 to 70 with non-small cell lung cancer. CDR3 nucleotide sequence: TGCAGCGTGGGGATCGACCTGGGCTCCTACGAGCAGTACTTC. Its translation is CSVGIDLGSYEQYF.